The rows below give T cell receptor beta chains drawn from one sample of a study of T-cell memory formation after mild COVID-19. TCRdb passed the 5' RACE reads through MiXCR, listing each CDR3 protein once. Counted here are about half a million distinct CDR3 sequences, 15% to 20% occurring once; the ten biggest clones make up roughly an eighth. The source material was PBMCs or a T cell subset sorted from them (not recorded which). Receptor source: an adult woman who had mild COVID-19 (a few samples of this study predate the infection). Cell type and time point are not known. Each CDR3 is given with its conserved first and last residue. Fields, in order: CDR3 protein, CDR3 DNA, D gene, J gene, clone size, V gene. D genes are given only for firm matches. Rows may omit the clone size; those that give it use once, few, many or a size class.

CASSHQPGQGIEQYF TGCGCCAGCAGCCACCAACCGGGACAGGGTATCGAGCAGTACTTC TRBD1 TRBJ2-7 few TRBV4-1
CASSGSGNTGELFF TGTGCCAGCAGCGGTAGTGGGAACACCGGGGAGCTGTTTTTT NA TRBJ2-2 NA TRBV21-1
CAISESSDRPHQETQYF TGTGCCATCAGTGAGTCGTCGGACAGGCCCCACCAAGAGACCCAGTACTTC TRBD1 TRBJ2-5 few TRBV10-3
CASSPSGNNNEQFF TGTGCCAGCAGCCCTAGCGGGAACAACAATGAGCAGTTCTTC TRBD2 TRBJ2-1 NA TRBV25-1
CASSETYSSYNSPLHF TGTGCCAGCAGTGAAACGTACAGCTCCTATAATTCACCCCTCCACTTT NA TRBJ1-6 NA TRBV2
CASSFRQRDQPQHF TGTGCCAGCAGTTTTCGACAGCGAGATCAGCCCCAGCATTTT NA TRBJ1-5 NA TRBV27
CATSRDHGLLYNEQFF TGTGCCACCAGCAGAGATCACGGACTCCTCTACAATGAGCAGTTCTTC NA TRBJ2-1 NA TRBV15
CSVEGGQAPSYEQYF TGCAGCGTTGAGGGCGGACAGGCCCCATCCTACGAGCAGTACTTC TRBD1 TRBJ2-7 NA TRBV29-1
CATSSTGTIYEQYF TGTGCCACCAGTTCGACAGGGACCATCTACGAGCAGTACTTC TRBD1 TRBJ2-7 NA TRBV24-1
CASSLSEGTDTQYF TGTGCCAGCAGCTTATCTGAAGGCACAGATACGCAGTATTTT NA TRBJ2-3 NA TRBV7-9
CASNLGSGRAGFF TGTGCCAGCAACCTAGGTAGCGGGAGGGCCGGGTTCTTC TRBD2 TRBJ2-1 NA TRBV28
CASSFGSGRRGETQYF TGCGCCAGCAGCTTTGGTAGCGGGAGGAGGGGCGAGACCCAGTACTTC TRBD2 TRBJ2-5 few TRBV5-1
CASSINPGTGGLINEQFF TGTGCCAGCAGTATTAACCCCGGGACAGGGGGTTTGATAAATGAGCAGTTCTTC TRBD1 TRBJ2-1 NA TRBV6-1
CATSREGTSGGNEQFF TGTGCCACCAGCAGAGAGGGGACTAGCGGGGGGAATGAGCAGTTCTTC TRBD2 TRBJ2-1 few TRBV15
CASSLRDYTSTDTQYF TGTGCCAGCAGCTTAAGGGACTACACTAGCACAGATACGCAGTATTTT TRBD2 TRBJ2-3 NA TRBV9
CASSLKGQYEQYF TGCGCCAGCAGCTTGAAGGGGCAATACGAGCAGTACTTC NA TRBJ2-7 few TRBV5-1
CASSLFETRRGDTQYF TGTGCCAGCAGTTTATTTGAAACTCGACGTGGAGATACGCAGTATTTT NA TRBJ2-3 few TRBV12-3/TRBV12-4
CASSLWTGFQETQYF TGTGCCAGCAGCTTATGGACAGGGTTTCAAGAGACCCAGTACTTC TRBD1 TRBJ2-5 many TRBV5-6
CATSDSTSGLNQPQHF TGTGCCACCAGTGATTCAACTTCAGGCCTCAATCAGCCCCAGCATTTT NA TRBJ1-5 few TRBV24-1
CASSHSPGVNYGYTF TGCGCCAGCAGCCACTCACCGGGGGTGAACTATGGCTACACCTTC NA TRBJ1-2 few TRBV4-1
CATSDRTGPNYGYTF TGTGCCACCAGTGATCGGACAGGGCCAAACTATGGCTACACCTTC TRBD1 TRBJ1-2 NA TRBV24-1
CASSKGVVETQYF TGTGCCAGCAGCAAGGGAGTAGTCGAGACCCAGTACTTC NA TRBJ2-5 few TRBV7-2
CASRSTGGPNNEQFF TGTGCCAGCAGAAGCACAGGGGGCCCCAACAATGAGCAGTTCTTC TRBD1 TRBJ2-1 NA TRBV11-3
CASSNSGGPGPQHF TGTGCCAGCAGTAATTCAGGGGGCCCTGGGCCCCAGCATTTT TRBD1 TRBJ1-5 once TRBV12-3/TRBV12-4
CASSPWDRGNDEQYF TGTGCCAGCAGTCCATGGGACAGGGGAAACGACGAGCAGTACTTC TRBD1 TRBJ2-7 NA TRBV27
CAWSVLHEQYF TGTGCCTGGAGTGTACTACACGAGCAGTACTTC NA TRBJ2-7 once TRBV30
CASSYSRLTYEQYF TGTGCCAGCAGTTACTCGCGGCTTACCTACGAGCAGTACTTC NA TRBJ2-7 few TRBV6-5
CASSPPGLAASNEQFF TGTGCCAGCAGCCCACCGGGACTAGCGGCCTCCAATGAGCAGTTCTTC TRBD2 TRBJ2-1 NA TRBV5-6
CASSPETSGGGGEQFF TGTGCCAGCAGCCCCGAGACTAGCGGGGGAGGAGGTGAGCAGTTCTTC TRBD2 TRBJ2-1 NA TRBV7-6
CASSVHGNEQFF TGTGCCAGCAGTGTGCACGGGAATGAGCAGTTCTTC NA TRBJ2-1 NA TRBV2
CATSDPSGASYNEQFF TGTGCCACCAGTGACCCCTCCGGCGCCTCCTACAATGAGCAGTTCTTC NA TRBJ2-1 NA TRBV24-1
CASSQDSGQRYGYTF TGCGCCAGCAGCCAAGATTCGGGACAGAGATATGGCTACACCTTC TRBD1 TRBJ1-2 NA TRBV4-3
CASTGRGELFF TGTGCCAGTACGGGACGCGGGGAGCTGTTTTTT NA TRBJ2-2 NA TRBV19
CATSDLPISSGSTDTQYF TGTGCCACCAGTGATTTGCCGATCTCTAGCGGTAGCACAGATACGCAGTATTTT TRBD2 TRBJ2-3 NA TRBV24-1
CASSSRDSFNEKLFF TGTGCCAGCAGCTCCCGGGACAGTTTTAATGAAAAACTGTTTTTT TRBD1 TRBJ1-4 few TRBV7-9
CASSERTNMNTEAFF TGTGCCAGCAGTGAGAGGACAAACATGAACACTGAAGCTTTCTTT NA TRBJ1-1 few TRBV2
CASSQIRATYEQYF TGTGCCAGCAGCCAGATCCGGGCAACCTACGAGCAGTACTTC NA TRBJ2-7 many TRBV3-1
CASSQETSGTYEQYF TGTGCCAGCAGTCAGGAGACTAGCGGAACCTACGAGCAGTACTTC TRBD2 TRBJ2-7 many TRBV6-2/TRBV6-3
CASGTVPSGANVLTF TGCGCCAGCGGGACAGTCCCCTCTGGGGCCAACGTCCTGACTTTC TRBD1 TRBJ2-6 NA TRBV5-1
CASSPAVSGSKSYEQYF TGTGCCAGCAGCCCCGCCGTTAGCGGGAGCAAGTCCTACGAGCAGTACTTC TRBD2 TRBJ2-7 few TRBV11-2
CASSQGVRYEQYF TGTGCCAGCAGTCAAGGGGTTCGCTACGAGCAGTACTTC NA TRBJ2-7 NA TRBV6-2/TRBV6-3
CSVDSQGSDTQYF TGCAGCGTTGATTCCCAGGGCTCAGATACGCAGTATTTT NA TRBJ2-3 NA TRBV29-1
CASSALGFGLAGGNEQFF TGTGCCAGCAGTGCGCTTGGTTTTGGACTAGCGGGAGGCAATGAGCAGTTCTTC TRBD2 TRBJ2-1 few TRBV6-5
CASSPSGQRETQYF TGTGCCAGCAGCCCTTCCGGACAACGAGAGACCCAGTACTTC NA TRBJ2-5 few TRBV9
CASSSEGSFFEQYF TGCGCCAGCTCCTCCGAGGGGAGCTTTTTCGAGCAGTACTTC NA TRBJ2-7 NA TRBV5-1
CASSLGLASGSADTQYF TGTGCCAGCAGCTTAGGGTTAGCTAGCGGGAGCGCAGATACGCAGTATTTT TRBD2 TRBJ2-3 NA TRBV7-2
CASSSLQGIFTDTQYF TGTGCCAGCAGCTCGTTACAGGGGATCTTTACAGATACGCAGTATTTT TRBD1 TRBJ2-3 NA TRBV7-9
CSASWLGRELMNTEAFF TGCAGTGCTAGCTGGCTCGGGAGGGAGCTCATGAACACTGAAGCTTTCTTT NA TRBJ1-1 NA TRBV20-1
CASSQDYGLYLTGNYGYTF TGCGCCAGCAGCCAAGATTACGGACTTTACCTGACAGGGAACTATGGCTACACCTTC TRBD1 TRBJ1-2 NA TRBV4-1
CASSLNQGPNTGELFF TGTGCCAGCAGCTTGAATCAGGGGCCAAACACCGGGGAGCTGTTTTTT NA TRBJ2-2 few TRBV5-5
CASSQDVGPPYNSPLHF TGCGCCAGCAGCCAAGATGTCGGCCCTCCCTATAATTCACCCCTCCACTTT NA TRBJ1-6 NA TRBV4-1
CASSDTGGPNYGYTF TGTGCCAGCAGCGATACCGGGGGGCCTAACTATGGCTACACCTTC NA TRBJ1-2 NA TRBV7-3
CASSLSLAGGYNEQFF TGTGCCAGCAGCTTGTCACTAGCGGGAGGTTACAATGAGCAGTTCTTC TRBD2 TRBJ2-1 few TRBV7-9
CASSPKVGQGTNYEQYF TGTGCCAGCAGCCCCAAGGTGGGACAGGGGACAAACTACGAGCAGTACTTC TRBD1 TRBJ2-7 few TRBV25-1
CASSPSAGLSGYTF TGTGCCAGCTCACCTTCGGCAGGGCTCTCTGGCTACACCTTC NA TRBJ1-2 once TRBV18
CASAKSGLGAEQYF TGTGCCAGCGCAAAATCAGGGCTCGGGGCCGAGCAGTACTTC NA TRBJ2-7 few TRBV7-9
CASSFKSDGELFF TGTGCCAGCAGTTTCAAAAGTGACGGGGAGCTGTTTTTT NA TRBJ2-2 few TRBV12-3/TRBV12-4
CASSPRFANYGYTF TGTGCCAGCAGTCCAAGATTCGCTAACTATGGCTACACCTTC NA TRBJ1-2 NA TRBV7-2
CSAPQGTDAEAFF TGCAGTGCTCCACAGGGGACTGACGCTGAAGCTTTCTTT TRBD1 TRBJ1-1 few TRBV20-1
CASSLNRGSDQPQHF TGTGCCAGCAGTCTCAACAGGGGAAGCGATCAGCCCCAGCATTTT TRBD1 TRBJ1-5 few TRBV6-5